The 2 T cell receptor beta chains presented below share a single source sample, sequenced in a study of response to subunit inactivated influenza vaccine. TCRdb processed the RT-PCR reads anew with MiXCR; each CDR3 protein has one entry. The sample has hundreds of thousands of distinct CDR3 sequences, 14% seen once. The sequences come from PBMCs from blood, collected around two weeks before vaccination. These receptors were taken from a man aged 50 or older who received an inactivated influenza vaccine.

In this sample, this clonotype turned up many times. J is TRBJ2-2 and V is TRBV6-2 or TRBV6-3; a weak D match, TRBD1 (6 bases). V gave up 6 bases and J gave up 5 bases, with 19 bases separating them. The CDR3 totals 16 residues. CDR1 is MNHEY, CDR2 SVGEGT, per germline. CDR3 amino acids: CASRPGGRSKTGELFF. CDR3 DNA: TGTGCCAGCAGGCCTGGGGGCCGGAGTAAAACCGGGGAGCTGTTTTTT.

The V call is TRBV20-1, the J call TRBJ2-3; 7 bases map to TRBD2. V lost 3 bases, J lost 7 bases, and 16 bases stayed unmatched. Germline V gene lookup returns CDR1 DFQATT and CDR2 SNEGSKA (reference sequence). CDR3 length: 16 residues. The CDR3 DNA is TGCAGTGCTAGTGCGATGACTAGCCCGCGACTTAATACGCAGTATTTT. Translating it yields CSASAMTSPRLNTQYF.